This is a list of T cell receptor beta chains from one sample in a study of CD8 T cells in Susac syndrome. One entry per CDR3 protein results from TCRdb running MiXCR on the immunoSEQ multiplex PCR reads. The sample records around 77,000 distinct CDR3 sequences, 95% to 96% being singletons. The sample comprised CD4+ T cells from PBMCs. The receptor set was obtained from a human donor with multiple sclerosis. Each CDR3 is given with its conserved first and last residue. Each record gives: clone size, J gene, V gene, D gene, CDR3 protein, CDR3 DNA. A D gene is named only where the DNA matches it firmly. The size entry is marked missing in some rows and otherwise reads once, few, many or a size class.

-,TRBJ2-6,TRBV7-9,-,CASSFMGSGANVLTF,TGTGCCAGCAGCTTTATGGGCTCTGGGGCCAACGTCCTGACTTTC
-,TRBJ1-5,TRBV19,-,CASNHRVGSNQPQHF,TGTGCCAGTAACCACAGGGTTGGTAGCAATCAGCCCCAGCATTTT
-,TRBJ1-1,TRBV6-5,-,CASSSAWGRGTEAFF,TGTGCCAGCAGTTCGGCGTGGGGGCGGGGGACTGAAGCTTTCTTT
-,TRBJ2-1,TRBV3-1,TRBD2,CASSQDNGGRNEQFF,TGTGCCAGCAGCCAAGATAATGGCGGGAGGAATGAGCAGTTCTTC
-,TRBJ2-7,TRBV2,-,CASSTAPLSYEQYF,TGTGCCAGCAGTACTGCGCCCCTCTCCTACGAGCAGTACTTC
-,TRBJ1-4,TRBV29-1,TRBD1,CSVGWQGGGKLFF,TGCAGCGTTGGTTGGCAGGGGGGAGGAAAACTGTTTTTT
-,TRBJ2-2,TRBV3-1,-,CASSPITNTGELFF,TGTGCCAGCAGCCCTATCACGAACACCGGGGAGCTGTTTTTT
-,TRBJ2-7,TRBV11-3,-,CASSSVGYEQYF,TGTGCCAGCAGCTCGGTAGGCTACGAGCAGTACTTC
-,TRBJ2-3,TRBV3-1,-,CASSQDAGAPDTQYF,TGTGCCAGCAGCCAAGACGCCGGGGCACCCGATACGCAGTATTTT
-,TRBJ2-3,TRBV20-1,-,CSALSLRTDTQYF,TGCAGTGCTCTGTCTCTACGCACAGATACGCAGTATTTT
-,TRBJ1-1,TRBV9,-,CASSVAGTGTEAFF,TGTGCCAGCAGCGTAGCGGGGACGGGCACTGAAGCTTTCTTT
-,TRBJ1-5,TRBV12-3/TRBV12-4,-,CASTQGGSNQPQHF,TGTGCCAGCACTCAGGGAGGAAGCAATCAGCCCCAGCATTTT
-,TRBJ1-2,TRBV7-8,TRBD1,CASRTAQDRASYTF,TGTGCCAGCAGAACGGCGCAGGACAGGGCCAGCTACACCTTC
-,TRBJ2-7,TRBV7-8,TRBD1,CASSPRGQGFDEQYF,TGTGCCAGCAGCCCACGTGGACAGGGGTTCGACGAGCAGTACTTC
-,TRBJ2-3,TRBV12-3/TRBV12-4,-,CATSPLVKDTQYF,TGTGCCACCAGTCCATTAGTCAAAGATACGCAGTATTTT
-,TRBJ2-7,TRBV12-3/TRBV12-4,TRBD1,CASSFDARGRFAYEQYF,TGTGCCAGCAGTTTTGATGCCAGGGGGCGGTTCGCTTACGAGCAGTACTTC
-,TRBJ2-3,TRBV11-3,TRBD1,CASSVSGPGQGPDTQYF,TGTGCCAGCAGCGTATCGGGACCGGGACAGGGCCCAGATACGCAGTATTTT
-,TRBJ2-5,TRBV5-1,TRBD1,CASSFGTGGGRETQYF,TGCGCCAGCAGCTTCGGGACAGGGGGTGGGCGAGAGACCCAGTACTTC
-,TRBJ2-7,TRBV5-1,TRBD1,CASSFGTGSHEQYF,TGCGCCAGCAGCTTCGGGACAGGGTCCCACGAGCAGTACTTC
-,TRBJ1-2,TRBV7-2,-,CASSLGQLGVNYGYTF,TGTGCCAGCAGCTTAGGACAGCTCGGGGTTAACTATGGCTACACCTTC
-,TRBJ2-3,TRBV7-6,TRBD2,CASSRSGGGRTDTQYF,TGTGCCAGCAGCCGTAGCGGGGGGGGCCGCACAGATACGCAGTATTTT
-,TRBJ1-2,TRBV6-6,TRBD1,CASRTGGDGYTF,TGTGCCAGCAGGACAGGGGGCGATGGCTACACCTTC
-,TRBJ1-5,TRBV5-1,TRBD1,CASSTGTGDNQPQHF,TGCGCCAGCAGCACCGGGACAGGGGACAATCAGCCCCAGCATTTT
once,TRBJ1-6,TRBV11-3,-,CASSSTRLNSPLHF,TGTGCCAGCAGTTCTACCAGGTTGAATTCACCCCTCCACTTT
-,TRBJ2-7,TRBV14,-,CASSQARAGTTYEQYF,TGTGCCAGCAGCCAAGCTCGAGCGGGGACAACCTACGAGCAGTACTTC
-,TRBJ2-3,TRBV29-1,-,CSVEGPSGTDTQYF,TGCAGCGTTGAAGGGCCTAGCGGCACAGATACGCAGTATTTT
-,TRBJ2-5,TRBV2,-,CASSEGNPRETQYF,TGTGCCAGCAGTGAGGGAAATCCCCGTGAGACCCAGTACTTC
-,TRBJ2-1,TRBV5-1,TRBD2,CASSVGGTSVYEQFF,TGCGCCAGCAGCGTAGGGGGGACTAGCGTCTATGAGCAGTTCTTC
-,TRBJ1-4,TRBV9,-,CASSKGTPVGEKLFF,TGTGCCAGCAGCAAAGGGACACCGGTCGGTGAAAAACTGTTTTTT
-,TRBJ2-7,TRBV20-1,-,CSASGGTPYEQYF,TGCAGTGCTAGCGGGGGCACCCCCTACGAGCAGTACTTC
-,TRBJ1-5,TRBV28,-,CASNQGGANQPQHF,TGTGCCAGCAACCAAGGGGGGGCTAATCAGCCCCAGCATTTT
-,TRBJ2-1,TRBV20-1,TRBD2,CSAFGLAVGEQFF,TGCAGTGCATTTGGGCTAGCGGTAGGGGAGCAGTTCTTC
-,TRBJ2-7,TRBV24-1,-,CATSDESGSYEQYF,TGTGCCACCAGTGATGAGAGTGGCTCCTACGAGCAGTACTTC
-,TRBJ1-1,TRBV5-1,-,CASSLALNTEAFF,TGCGCCAGCAGCTTGGCCCTGAACACTGAAGCTTTCTTT
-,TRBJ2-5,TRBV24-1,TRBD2,CATSDPLRGARETQYF,TGTGCCACCAGTGACCCTCTGCGGGGGGCGCGGGAGACCCAGTACTTC
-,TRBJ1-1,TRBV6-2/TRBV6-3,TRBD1,CASSYGQGYREAFF,TGTGCCAGCAGTTACGGACAGGGGTATCGGGAAGCTTTCTTT
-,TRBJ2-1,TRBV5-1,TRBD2,CASSSGGSYNEQFF,TGCGCCAGCAGCTCCGGGGGGTCCTACAATGAGCAGTTCTTC
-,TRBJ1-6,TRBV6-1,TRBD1,CASSADRDSPLHF,TGTGCCAGCAGCGCCGACAGGGATTCACCCCTCCACTTT
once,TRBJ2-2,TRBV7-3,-,CASSFGRNTGELFF,TGTGCCAGCAGCTTCGGACGGAACACCGGGGAGCTGTTTTTT
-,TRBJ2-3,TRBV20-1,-,CSATLGGRTDTQYF,TGCAGTGCCACCCTTGGGGGGCGCACAGATACGCAGTATTTT
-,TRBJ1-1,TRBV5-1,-,CASSTQTGNTEAFF,TGCGCCAGCAGTACCCAGACAGGGAACACTGAAGCTTTCTTT
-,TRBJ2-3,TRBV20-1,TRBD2,CSARDPFSGPDTDTQYF,TGCAGTGCTAGAGATCCCTTTAGCGGGCCAGACACAGATACGCAGTATTTT
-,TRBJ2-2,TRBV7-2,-,CASSDNTGFAGELFF,TGTGCCAGCAGCGACAATACAGGGTTCGCCGGGGAGCTGTTTTTT
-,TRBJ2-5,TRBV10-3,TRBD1,CAISGYYKGQSQETQYF,TGTGCCATCAGTGGATATTACAAGGGACAGTCCCAAGAGACCCAGTACTTC
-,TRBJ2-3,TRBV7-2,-,CASSSPSWGYTDTQYF,TGTGCCAGCAGCTCCCCCTCGTGGGGCTACACAGATACGCAGTATTTT
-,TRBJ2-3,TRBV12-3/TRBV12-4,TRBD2,CASSFPSGGTDTQYF,TGTGCCAGCAGTTTCCCCAGCGGGGGCACAGATACGCAGTATTTT
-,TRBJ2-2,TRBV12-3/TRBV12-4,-,CASTGDRPNTGELFF,TGTGCCAGCACGGGCGACAGACCGAACACCGGGGAGCTGTTTTTT
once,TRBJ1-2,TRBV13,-,CASSSNELYGYTF,TGTGCCAGCAGCTCAAACGAGTTATATGGCTACACCTTC
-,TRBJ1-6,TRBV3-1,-,CASSGDGSSYNSPLHF,TGTGCCAGCAGCGGGGACGGAAGCTCCTATAATTCACCCCTCCACTTT
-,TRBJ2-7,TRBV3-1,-,CASSQYRGQGSYEQYF,TGTGCCAGCAGCCAATATAGGGGCCAGGGGAGCTACGAGCAGTACTTC
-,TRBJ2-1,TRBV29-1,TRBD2,CSVEGGLAWAGEQFF,TGCAGCGTTGAAGGAGGACTAGCTTGGGCCGGTGAGCAGTTCTTC
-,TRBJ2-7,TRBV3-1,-,CASSQDRGFSYEQYF,TGTGCCAGCAGCCAAGATCGTGGATTCTCCTACGAGCAGTACTTC